This TCR beta chain stems from a study of T cell responses to AZD1222 COVID-19 vaccine (dated by TCRdb to 2020 to 2022). About the study as a whole: A total of approximately 250 trial participants underwent TCR sequencing, of whom about 210 had received two doses of AZD1222 and 26 had received two doses of the MenACWY control vaccine. Trial participants were enrolled into age subgroups of 18-55, 56-69 and 70-plus years, which contained 148, 28 and 57 TCR-sequenced participants, respectively.

CDR1 and CDR2, per the germline V gene, are SGHTA and FQGNSA. The CDR3 covers 16 residues, taking in both the cysteine and the phenylalanine. Only the CDR3 portion is preserved as DNA: 48 bases, with reading frame beginning at the first base. The V end loses 1 base and the J end loses 4 bases, and a stretch of 14 bases separates them. General findings and caveats noted by the study authors: Epitopes outside the regions mutated in the B.1.351 and B.1.1.7 variants were reportedly recognized by nearly half of the unique spike-specific TCRs. Because no day 14 peak-response samples were available, repertoires were characterized only after the peak T cell response. In the small 56-69-year group, the increase in depth fell short of significance, most likely because of low power. Conclusions about previously exposed vaccinees are limited because only six or seven AZD1222 recipients were SARS-CoV-2 seropositive at baseline. Most participants were white British and females outnumbered males, and the authors suggested that clonal diversity may have been underestimated. CD4 TCRs associated with the vaccine covered the entire spike protein, and the dominant responses were in regions 160-218 and 743-854. After two AZD1222 doses, spike-specific TCR breadth and depth were significantly higher than at day 0 and than in MenACWY recipients.

The CDR3 regions of human TCRbeta chains were analyzed by immunosequencing. On the authors' methods: TCRs in the repertoires were compared against a reference library of SARS-CoV-2-specific TCRs that had been generated with the MIRA antigen-specificity platform. Breadth was defined as the fraction of unique TCRs that were SARS-CoV-2-associated. Depth was defined as the fraction of total T cells that were SARS-CoV-2-associated. Using the MIRA data, each spike-specific TCR was assigned both to the spike region to which the TCR was reactive and to a CD4 or CD8 class. Log10-transformed breadth and depth values were compared by one-way ANOVA with Sidak's multiple comparisons tests. Held by TCRdb, this immuneACCESS table contains in-frame sequences only and omits some clones. Under half of the omission traces to an unresolved V gene where checked; the cause of the rest is unknown. For V, J and clone size, that table is used; D and trimming come from the DNA. The sample table holds about 150,000 clones, of which more than 85% were seen once. Together, the top ten hold approximately 1.2% of the sample.

The sample's time point label, in plain terms: about 28 days (+/-7) after the second vaccine dose. AZD1222 recipients whose second dose came at about 4 weeks and those whose second dose came at about 12 weeks were combined into one group, since spike-specific TCR depth and breadth did not differ between the two schedules. Vaccinee samples were obtained from the UK trials COV001 and COV002, which included a single-blind randomized controlled phase 2/3 trial of AZD1222 (ChAdOx1 nCoV-19) in healthy adults. Trial participant PBMC samples were collected at day 0 and day 28 after the second dose for TCRbeta chain sequencing. Details on this clone: Its antigen remains undetermined. Per-nucleotide qualities are absent, and no much larger clonotype sits a single base away.

Recombination connected TRBV7-2 to TRBJ2-1, and the D gene may be TRBD2, 7 bases matching. Sequenced here: peripheral blood, sampled 28 days after the second AZD1222 dose. The receptor comes from an adult who received the AZD1222 COVID-19 vaccine. The sequence in DNA is TGTGCCAGCAGCTTAGATGGGGGGGCCTGGTACAATGAGCAGTTCTTC. Its protein reads: CASSLDGGAWYNEQFF.